The sequence of this T cell receptor (beta chain) was determined in a study of human T cells and chemical hapten exposure. Time point: patch test 1, 2 weeks after DPC sensitization. Treatment in this sample: therapeutic diphenylcyclopropenone sensitization with weekly scalp DPC. Using its own MiXCR run on the RACE reads, TCRdb lists one record per CDR3 protein. The sample lists around 380,000 distinct CDR3 sequences; more than 4.5% were seen once. This clonotype was sampled from a woman aged 50 to 60 with alopecia areata. Some clones in this sample may be carry-over from other donors' samples. Sample: whole blood, taken in connection with sensitization to the hapten diphenylcyclopropenone (DPC).

The CDR3 protein is CSARDGIGYEQYF. The CDR3 DNA follows: TGCAGTGCTAGAGACGGGATCGGCTACGAGCAGTACTTC. The rearrangement joins TRBV20-1 to TRBJ2-7, with D possibly TRBD2 on 5 matching bases. Looked up from germline, CDR1 is DFQATT and CDR2 is SNEGSKA (reference sequence). V was shortened by 0 bases and J by 3 bases, with 9 bases between the two germline ends. The CDR3 covers 13 residues.